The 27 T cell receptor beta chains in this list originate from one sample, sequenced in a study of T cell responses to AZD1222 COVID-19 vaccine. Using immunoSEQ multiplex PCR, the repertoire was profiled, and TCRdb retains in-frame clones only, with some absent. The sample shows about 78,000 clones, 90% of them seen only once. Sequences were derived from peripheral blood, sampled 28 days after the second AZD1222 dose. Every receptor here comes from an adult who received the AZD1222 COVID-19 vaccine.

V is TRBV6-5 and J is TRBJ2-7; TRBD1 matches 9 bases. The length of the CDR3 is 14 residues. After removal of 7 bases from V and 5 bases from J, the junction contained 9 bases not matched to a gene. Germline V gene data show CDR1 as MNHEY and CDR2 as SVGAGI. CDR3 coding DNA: TGTGCCAGCAACACCCGGGACAGGGAACACGAGCAGTACTTC. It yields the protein CASNTRDREHEQYF.

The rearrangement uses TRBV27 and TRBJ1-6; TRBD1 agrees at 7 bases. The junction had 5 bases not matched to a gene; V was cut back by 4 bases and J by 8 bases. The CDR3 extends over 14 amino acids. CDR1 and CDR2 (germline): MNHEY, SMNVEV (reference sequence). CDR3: CASSSTGRDSPLHF. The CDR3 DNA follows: TGTGCCAGCAGTTCGACAGGGCGAGATTCACCCCTCCACTTT.

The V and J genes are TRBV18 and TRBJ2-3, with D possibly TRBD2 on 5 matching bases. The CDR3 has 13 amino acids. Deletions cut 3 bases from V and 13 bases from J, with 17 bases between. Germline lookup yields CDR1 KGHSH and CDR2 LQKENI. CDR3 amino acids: CASSPSQSGEKYF. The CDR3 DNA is TGTGCCAGCTCACCGAGCCAGTCCGGGGAGAAGTATTTT.

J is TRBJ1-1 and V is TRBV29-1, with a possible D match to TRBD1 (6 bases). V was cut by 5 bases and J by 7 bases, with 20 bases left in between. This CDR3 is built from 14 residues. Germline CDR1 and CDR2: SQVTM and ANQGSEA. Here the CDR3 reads CSVPLTGDRYEAFF. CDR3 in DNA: TGCAGCGTTCCCCTAACCGGCGACAGGTATGAAGCTTTCTTT.

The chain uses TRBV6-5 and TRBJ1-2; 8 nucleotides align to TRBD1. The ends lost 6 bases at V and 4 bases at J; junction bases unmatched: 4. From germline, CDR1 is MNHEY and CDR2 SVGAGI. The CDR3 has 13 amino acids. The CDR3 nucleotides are TGTGCCAGCAGCCTGGACAGGGCCTATGGCTACACCTTC. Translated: CASSLDRAYGYTF.

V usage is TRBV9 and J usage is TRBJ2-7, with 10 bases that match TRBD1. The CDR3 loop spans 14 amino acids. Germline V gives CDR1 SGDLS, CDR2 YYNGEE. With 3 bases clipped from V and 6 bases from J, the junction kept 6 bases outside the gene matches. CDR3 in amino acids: CASSGDRGISEQYF. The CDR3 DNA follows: TGTGCCAGCAGCGGGGACAGGGGTATAAGCGAGCAGTACTTC.

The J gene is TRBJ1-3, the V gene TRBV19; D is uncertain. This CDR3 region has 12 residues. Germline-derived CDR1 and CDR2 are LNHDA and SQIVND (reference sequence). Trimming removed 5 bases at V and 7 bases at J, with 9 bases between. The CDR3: CASSDLGNTIYF. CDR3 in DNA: TGTGCCAGTAGTGACCTGGGGAACACCATATATTTT.

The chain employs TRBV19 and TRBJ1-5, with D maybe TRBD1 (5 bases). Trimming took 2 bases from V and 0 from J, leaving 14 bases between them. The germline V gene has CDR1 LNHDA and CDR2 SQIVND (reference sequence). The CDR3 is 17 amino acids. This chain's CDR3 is CASSIPQGKTSNQPQHF. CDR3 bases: TGTGCCAGTAGTATACCCCAGGGAAAGACTAGCAATCAGCCCCAGCATTTT.

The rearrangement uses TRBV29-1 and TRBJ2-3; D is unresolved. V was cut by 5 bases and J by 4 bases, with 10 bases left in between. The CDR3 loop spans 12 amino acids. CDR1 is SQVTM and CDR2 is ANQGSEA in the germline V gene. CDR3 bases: TGCAGCGTTCAGCCTTCCCCAGATACGCAGTATTTT. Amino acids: CSVQPSPDTQYF.

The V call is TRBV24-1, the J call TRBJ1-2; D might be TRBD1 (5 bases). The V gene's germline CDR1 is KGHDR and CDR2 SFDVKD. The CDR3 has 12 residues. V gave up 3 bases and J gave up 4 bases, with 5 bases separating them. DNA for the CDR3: TGTGCCACCAGTGATGGGGGCTATGGCTACACCTTC. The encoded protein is CATSDGGYGYTF.

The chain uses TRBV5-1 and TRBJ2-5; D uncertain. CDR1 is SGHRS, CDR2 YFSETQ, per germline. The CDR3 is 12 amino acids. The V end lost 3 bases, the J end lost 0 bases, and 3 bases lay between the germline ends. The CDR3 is CASSSNQETQYF. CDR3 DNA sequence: TGCGCCAGCAGCTCAAACCAAGAGACCCAGTACTTC. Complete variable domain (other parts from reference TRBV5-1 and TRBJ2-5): KAGVTQTPRYLIKTRGQQVTLSCSPISGHRSVSWYQQTPGQGLQFLFEYFSETQRNKGNFPGRFSGRQFSNSRSEMNVSTLELGDSALYLCASSSNQETQYFGPGTRLLVL.

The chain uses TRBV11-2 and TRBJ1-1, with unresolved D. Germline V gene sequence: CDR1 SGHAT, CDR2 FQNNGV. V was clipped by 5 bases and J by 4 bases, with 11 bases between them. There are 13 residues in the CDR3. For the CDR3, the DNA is TGTGCCAGCAGCGCGATGGTAGGCACTGAAGCTTTCTTT. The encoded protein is CASSAMVGTEAFF.

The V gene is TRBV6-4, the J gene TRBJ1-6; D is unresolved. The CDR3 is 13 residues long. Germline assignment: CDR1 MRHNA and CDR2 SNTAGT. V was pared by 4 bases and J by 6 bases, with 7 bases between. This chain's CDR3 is CASSVGVNSPLHF. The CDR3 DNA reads TGTGCCAGCAGTGTAGGAGTTAATTCACCCCTCCACTTT.

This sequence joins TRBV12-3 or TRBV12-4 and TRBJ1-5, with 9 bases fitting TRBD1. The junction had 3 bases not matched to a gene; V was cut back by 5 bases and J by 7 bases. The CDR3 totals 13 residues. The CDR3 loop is CASSTGGWQPQHF. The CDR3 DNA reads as TGTGCCAGCAGTACAGGGGGCTGGCAGCCCCAGCATTTT.

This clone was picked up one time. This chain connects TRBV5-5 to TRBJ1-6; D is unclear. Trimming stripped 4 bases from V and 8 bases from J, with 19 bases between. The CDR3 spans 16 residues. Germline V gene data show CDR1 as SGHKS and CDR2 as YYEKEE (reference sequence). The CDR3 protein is CASSGGPSSIDSPLHF. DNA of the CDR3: TGTGCCAGCAGCGGTGGGCCGTCTAGTATCGATTCACCCCTCCACTTT.

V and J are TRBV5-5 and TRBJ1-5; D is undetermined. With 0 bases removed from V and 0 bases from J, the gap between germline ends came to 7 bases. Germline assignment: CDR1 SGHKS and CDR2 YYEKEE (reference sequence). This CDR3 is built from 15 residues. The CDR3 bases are TGTGCCAGCAGCTTGGCGGGATATAGCAATCAGCCCCAGCATTTT. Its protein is CASSLAGYSNQPQHF.

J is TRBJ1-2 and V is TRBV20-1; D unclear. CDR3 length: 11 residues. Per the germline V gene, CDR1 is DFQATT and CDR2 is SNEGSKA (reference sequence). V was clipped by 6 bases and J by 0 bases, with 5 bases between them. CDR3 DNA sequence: TGCAGTGCCCCAGCTAACTATGGCTACACCTTC. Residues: CSAPANYGYTF.

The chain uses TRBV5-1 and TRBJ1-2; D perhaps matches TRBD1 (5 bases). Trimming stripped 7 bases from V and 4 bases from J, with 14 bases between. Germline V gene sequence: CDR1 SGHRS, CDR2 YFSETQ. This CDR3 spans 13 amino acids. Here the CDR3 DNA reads TGCGCCAGCGGATCCTTAGACAGCTATGGCTACACCTTC. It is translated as CASGSLDSYGYTF.

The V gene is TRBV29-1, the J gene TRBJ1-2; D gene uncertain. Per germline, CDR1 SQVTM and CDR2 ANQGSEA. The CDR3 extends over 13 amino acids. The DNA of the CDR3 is TGCAGTAGCCAAGACGGGGTAAACTATGGCTACACCTTC. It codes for CSSQDGVNYGYTF. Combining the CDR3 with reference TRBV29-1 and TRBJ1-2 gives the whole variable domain SAVISQKPSRDICQRGTSLTIQCQVDSQVTMMFWYRQQPGQSLTLIATANQGSEATYESGFVIDKFPISRPNLTFSTLTVSNMSPEDSSIYLCSSQDGVNYGYTFGSGTRLTVV.

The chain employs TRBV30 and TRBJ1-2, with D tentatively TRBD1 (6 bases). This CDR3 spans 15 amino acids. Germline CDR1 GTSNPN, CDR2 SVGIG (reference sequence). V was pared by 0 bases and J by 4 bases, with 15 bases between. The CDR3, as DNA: TGTGCCTGGAGTGTCTCGGCAGGGGAAGGCTATGGCTACACCTTC. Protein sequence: CAWSVSAGEGYGYTF.

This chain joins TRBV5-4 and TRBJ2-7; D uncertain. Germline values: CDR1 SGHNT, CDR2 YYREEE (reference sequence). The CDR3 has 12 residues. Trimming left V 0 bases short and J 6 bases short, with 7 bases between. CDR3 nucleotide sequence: TGTGCCAGCAGCTTGGCCAATCTCGAGCAGTACTTC. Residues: CASSLANLEQYF.

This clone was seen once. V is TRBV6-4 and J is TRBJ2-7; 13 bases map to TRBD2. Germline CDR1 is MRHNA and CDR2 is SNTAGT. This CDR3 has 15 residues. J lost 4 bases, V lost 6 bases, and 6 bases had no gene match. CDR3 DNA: TGTGCCAGCAGCCTACTAGCGGGAGGGAGATACGAGCAGTACTTC. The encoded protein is CASSLLAGGRYEQYF.

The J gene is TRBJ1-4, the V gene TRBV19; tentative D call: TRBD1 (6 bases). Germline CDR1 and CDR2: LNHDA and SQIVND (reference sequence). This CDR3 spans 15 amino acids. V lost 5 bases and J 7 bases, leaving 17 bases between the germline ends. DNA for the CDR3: TGTGCCAGTAGTCCGACGAAGGGGGGCTTTGAAAAACTGTTTTTT. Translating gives CASSPTKGGFEKLFF.

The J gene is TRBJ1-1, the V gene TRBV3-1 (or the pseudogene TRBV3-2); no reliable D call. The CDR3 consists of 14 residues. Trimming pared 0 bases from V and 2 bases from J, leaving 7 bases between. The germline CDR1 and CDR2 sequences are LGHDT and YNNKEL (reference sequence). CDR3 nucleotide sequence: TGTGCCAGCAGCCAAGATCCGGGAAACACTGAAGCTTTCTTT. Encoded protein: CASSQDPGNTEAFF.

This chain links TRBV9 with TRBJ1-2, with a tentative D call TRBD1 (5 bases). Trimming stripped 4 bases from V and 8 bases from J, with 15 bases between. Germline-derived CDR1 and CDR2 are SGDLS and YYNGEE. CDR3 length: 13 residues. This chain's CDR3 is CASSPQGSRGYTF. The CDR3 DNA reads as TGTGCCAGCAGCCCCCAGGGCTCCCGAGGCTACACCTTC.

For the CDR3, the DNA is TGTGCCAGCAGTTACTCGATGGTAGGGGGCTACGAGCAGTACTTC. It yields the protein CASSYSMVGGYEQYF. The chain recombines TRBV6-5 with TRBJ2-7; perhaps TRBD1 as D (6 bases). The CDR3 contains 15 residues. Germline loops: CDR1 MNHEY, CDR2 SVGAGI. V was cut by 0 bases and J by 3 bases, with 12 bases left in between.

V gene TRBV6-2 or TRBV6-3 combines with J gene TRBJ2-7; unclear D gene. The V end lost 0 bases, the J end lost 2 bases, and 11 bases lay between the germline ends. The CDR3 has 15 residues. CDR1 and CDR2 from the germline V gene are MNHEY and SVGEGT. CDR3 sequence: CASSYSSSSPYEQYF. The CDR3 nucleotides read TGTGCCAGCAGTTACTCGTCCAGCTCGCCCTACGAGCAGTACTTC.